The entry below gives a single T cell receptor (beta chain) sequence along with its context. Its antigen specificity is not known. Base quality data are lacking; no much larger clone is found one base away. The data derive from a study of cytomegalovirus exposure and HLA in healthy donors (dated by TCRdb to 2017 to 2019). Background for the entire study: According to a later analysis, one platform produced both the 120 validation repertoires and the approximately 670 repertoires of the first cohort. The study aimed to test whether signatures of past pathogen exposure could be identified by cataloging public T cell receptors. High-throughput TCR immunosequencing, statistical association of individual TCRs with disease status, and machine learning were combined to predict cytomegalovirus infection status. In addition to the first cohort of 666 subjects, a separate validation cohort of 130 or so different subjects was used. What the work shows at the level of the full study, not this receptor alone: Most TCR sequences were observed very rarely across donors, whereas some public TCRs were present in many individuals. The validation cohort had no HLA typing available for a later analysis, so co-occurrence within that cohort was assessed over all 120 or so repertoires. A later analysis found that TCRs clustered in the first cohort also tended to co-occur in the approximately 120 validation repertoires, with just under 95% of cluster scores above 0. The study listed 164 TCR beta chains as associated with cytomegalovirus. The authors suggested that the approach could potentially be generalized to other disease states and immunological phenotypes. In both the original and validation cohorts, the classifier was reported to diagnose cytomegalovirus status with high specificity and sensitivity. A few of the identified cytomegalovirus-associated TCR beta chains were confirmed in vitro to be specific for cytomegalovirus antigens.

Library creation used the immunoSEQ multiplex PCR assay. Per the source publication's procedure: To diagnose cytomegalovirus status from the catalog of TCR beta chain sequences, a statistical classification framework was built. TCRdb holds this immuneACCESS table with in-frame rearrangements only. Some clones are missing; in checked studies, unresolved V genes explain under half, and the rest has no known cause. V and J calls and clone size are given by that table; D and trimming were obtained from the DNA. The sample has under 100,000 clones on record, roughly 94% of them singletons. The ten most abundant clones make up about 0.7% of the sample. Separate from the approximately 700-subject first cohort, the validation cohort of 95 to 150 subjects was the group to which the donors belonged. CDR3 length: 14 amino acids, cysteine to phenylalanine. The sequence is cut down to CDR3 DNA, 42 bases in frame from base 1. The germline V gene provides CDR1 MDHEN and CDR2 SYDVKM. The germline V end is reduced by 8 bases and the J end by 4 bases; junction bases left unmatched: 6.

The rearranged segments are TRBV28 and TRBJ1-2; TRBD1 aligns with 11 central bases. What was sequenced was PBMCs. The sequence derives from a woman in her late teens or twenties in good health and CMV-seronegative. The DNA reads TGTGCCAGCGGGGGACAGGGGGAGGCCTATGGCTACACCTTC. Translated, this gives CASGGQGEAYGYTF.